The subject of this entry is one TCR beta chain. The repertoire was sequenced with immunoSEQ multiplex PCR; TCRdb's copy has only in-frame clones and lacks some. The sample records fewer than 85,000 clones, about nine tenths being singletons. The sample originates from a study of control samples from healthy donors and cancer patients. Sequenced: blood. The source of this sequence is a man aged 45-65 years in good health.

The CDR3 DNA reads TGTGCCATCAGTGAGTCGACTCTACCGGGACGGCCTAATTCACCCCTCCACTTT. This codes for CAISESTLPGRPNSPLHF. The chain uses TRBV10-3 and TRBJ1-6; tentative D call: TRBD1 (5 bases). This CDR3 comprises 18 residues. Trimming cost V 0 bases and J 6 bases, with 18 bases left between them. Germline CDR1 reads ENHRY; CDR2 reads SYGVKD.